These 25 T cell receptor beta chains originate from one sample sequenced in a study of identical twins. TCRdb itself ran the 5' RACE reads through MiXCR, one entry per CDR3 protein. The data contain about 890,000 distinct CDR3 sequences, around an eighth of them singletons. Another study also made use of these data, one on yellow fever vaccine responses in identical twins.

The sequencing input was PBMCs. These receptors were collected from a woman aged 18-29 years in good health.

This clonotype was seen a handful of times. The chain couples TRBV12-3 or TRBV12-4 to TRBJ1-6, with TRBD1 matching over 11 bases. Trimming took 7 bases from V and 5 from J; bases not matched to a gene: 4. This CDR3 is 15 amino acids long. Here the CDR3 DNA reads TGTGCCAGCACCGGGACAGGGGGAAATAATTCACCCCTCCACTTT. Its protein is CASTGTGGNNSPLHF.

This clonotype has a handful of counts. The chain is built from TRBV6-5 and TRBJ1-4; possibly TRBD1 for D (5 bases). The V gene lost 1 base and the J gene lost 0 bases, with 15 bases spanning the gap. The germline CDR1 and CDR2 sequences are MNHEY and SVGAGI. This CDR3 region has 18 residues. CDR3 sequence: CASSYLSGQTATNEKLFF. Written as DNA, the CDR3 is TGTGCCAGCAGTTACTTGTCAGGACAAACCGCAACTAATGAAAAACTGTTTTTT.

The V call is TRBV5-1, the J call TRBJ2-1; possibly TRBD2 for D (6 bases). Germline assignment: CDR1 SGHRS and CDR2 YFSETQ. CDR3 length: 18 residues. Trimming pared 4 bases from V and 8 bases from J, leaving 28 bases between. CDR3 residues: CASSPSYGGTPATDEQFF. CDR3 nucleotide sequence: TGCGCCAGCAGCCCATCTTACGGCGGGACGCCGGCCACCGATGAGCAGTTCTTC.

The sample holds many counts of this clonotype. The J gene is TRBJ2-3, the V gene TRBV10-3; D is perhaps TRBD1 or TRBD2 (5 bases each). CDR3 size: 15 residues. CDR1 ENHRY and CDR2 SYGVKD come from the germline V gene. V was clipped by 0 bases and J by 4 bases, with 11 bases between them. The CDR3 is CAISESKGTADTQYF. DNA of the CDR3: TGTGCCATCAGTGAGTCTAAGGGGACGGCAGATACGCAGTATTTT.

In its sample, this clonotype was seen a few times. CDR3 bases: TGTGCCAGCAGTTTAGATAACAGACAGGGGGCATTTGAAGCTTTCTTT. Amino acid sequence: CASSLDNRQGAFEAFF. The rearrangement uses TRBV12-3 or TRBV12-4 and TRBJ1-1; 10 bases map to TRBD1. V was pared by 1 base and J by 7 bases, with 9 bases of the junction left unmatched. The CDR3 extends over 16 amino acids.

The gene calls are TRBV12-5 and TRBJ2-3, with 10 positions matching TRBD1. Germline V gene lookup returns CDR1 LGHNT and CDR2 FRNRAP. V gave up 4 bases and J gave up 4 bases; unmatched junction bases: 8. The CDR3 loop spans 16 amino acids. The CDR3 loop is CASGSGDRGWADTQYF. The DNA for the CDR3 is TGTGCTAGTGGTTCTGGGGACAGGGGATGGGCAGATACGCAGTATTTT. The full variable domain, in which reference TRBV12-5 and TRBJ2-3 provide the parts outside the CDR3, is DARVTQTPRHKVTEMGQEVTMRCQPILGHNTVFWYRQTMMQGLELLAYFRNRAPLDDSGMPKDRFSAEMPDATLATLKIQPSEPRDSAVYFCASGSGDRGWADTQYFGPGTRLTVL.

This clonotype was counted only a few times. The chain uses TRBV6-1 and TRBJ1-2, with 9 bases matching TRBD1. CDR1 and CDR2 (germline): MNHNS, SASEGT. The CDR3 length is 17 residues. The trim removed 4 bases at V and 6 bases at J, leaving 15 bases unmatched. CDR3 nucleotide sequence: TGTGCCAGCAGTGCCCTGGACAGGGGTCCATGGTCGGATGGCTACACCTTC. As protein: CASSALDRGPWSDGYTF.

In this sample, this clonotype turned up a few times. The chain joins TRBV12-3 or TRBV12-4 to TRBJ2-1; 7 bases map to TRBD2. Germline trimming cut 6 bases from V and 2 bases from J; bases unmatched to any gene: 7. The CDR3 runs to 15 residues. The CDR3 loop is CASRKRGGPYNEQFF. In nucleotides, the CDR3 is TGTGCCAGCAGAAAGCGGGGAGGGCCCTACAATGAGCAGTTCTTC.

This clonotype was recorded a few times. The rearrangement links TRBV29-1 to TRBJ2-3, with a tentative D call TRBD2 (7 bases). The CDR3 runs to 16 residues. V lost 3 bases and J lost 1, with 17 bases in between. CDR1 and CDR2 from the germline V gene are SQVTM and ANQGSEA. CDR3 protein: CSVDGGGGPGTDTQYF. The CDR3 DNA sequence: TGCAGCGTTGACGGGGGCGGGGGACCTGGCACAGATACGCAGTATTTT.

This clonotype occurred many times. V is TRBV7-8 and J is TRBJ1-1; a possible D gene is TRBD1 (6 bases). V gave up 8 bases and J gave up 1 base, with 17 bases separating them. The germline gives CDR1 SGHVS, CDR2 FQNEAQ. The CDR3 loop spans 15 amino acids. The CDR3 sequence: CASCKERGANTEAFF. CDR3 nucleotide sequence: TGTGCCAGCTGCAAAGAGAGGGGGGCGAACACTGAAGCTTTCTTT.

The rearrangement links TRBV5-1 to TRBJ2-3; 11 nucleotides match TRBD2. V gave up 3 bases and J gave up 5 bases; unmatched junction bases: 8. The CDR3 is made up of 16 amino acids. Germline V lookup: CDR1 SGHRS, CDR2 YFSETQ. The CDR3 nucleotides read TGCGCCAGCAGCTCCTCTAGCGGGGGGTCTGGAGATACGCAGTATTTT. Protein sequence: CASSSSSGGSGDTQYF.

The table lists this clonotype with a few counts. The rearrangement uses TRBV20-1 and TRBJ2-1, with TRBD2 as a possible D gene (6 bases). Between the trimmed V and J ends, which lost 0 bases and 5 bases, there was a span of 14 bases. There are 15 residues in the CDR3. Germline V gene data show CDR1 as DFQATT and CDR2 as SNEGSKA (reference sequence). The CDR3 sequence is CSARDPGVWDNEQFF. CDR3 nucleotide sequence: TGCAGTGCTAGAGATCCGGGAGTTTGGGACAATGAGCAGTTCTTC.

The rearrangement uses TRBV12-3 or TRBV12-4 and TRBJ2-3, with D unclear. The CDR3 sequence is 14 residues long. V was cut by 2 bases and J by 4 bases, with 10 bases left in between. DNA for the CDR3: TGTGCCAGCAGTTTAAGAGGCTGGTCAGATACGCAGTATTTT. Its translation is CASSLRGWSDTQYF.

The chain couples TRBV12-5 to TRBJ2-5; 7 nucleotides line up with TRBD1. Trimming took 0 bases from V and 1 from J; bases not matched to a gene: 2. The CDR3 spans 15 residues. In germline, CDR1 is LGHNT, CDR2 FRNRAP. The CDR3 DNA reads TGTGCTAGTGGTTTGGTACAGGGGCTCCAAGAGACCCAGTACTTC. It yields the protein CASGLVQGLQETQYF.

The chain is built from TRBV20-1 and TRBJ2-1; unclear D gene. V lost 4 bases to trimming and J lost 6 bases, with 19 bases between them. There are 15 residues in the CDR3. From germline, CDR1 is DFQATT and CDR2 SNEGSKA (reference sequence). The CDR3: CSATSVRAGLNEQFF. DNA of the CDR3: TGCAGTGCTACCTCCGTCCGAGCCGGCCTCAATGAGCAGTTCTTC.

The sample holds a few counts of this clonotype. CDR3 sequence: CSASGGTEAYNEQFF. The CDR3 bases are TGCAGTGCTAGCGGGGGGACAGAAGCCTACAATGAGCAGTTCTTC. The gene calls are TRBV20-1 and TRBJ2-1; perhaps D is TRBD1 or TRBD2 (7 bases each). With 3 bases removed from V and 2 bases from J, the gap between germline ends came to 14 bases. Germline-derived CDR1 and CDR2 are DFQATT and SNEGSKA (reference sequence). The length of the CDR3 is 15 residues.

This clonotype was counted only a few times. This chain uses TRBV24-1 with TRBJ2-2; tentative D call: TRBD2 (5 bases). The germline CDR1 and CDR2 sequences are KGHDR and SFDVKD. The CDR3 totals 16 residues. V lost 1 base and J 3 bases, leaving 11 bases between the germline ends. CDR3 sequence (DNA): TGTGCCACCAGTGATTTAGGAGGAGCGGACACCGGGGAGCTGTTTTTT. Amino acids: CATSDLGGADTGELFF.

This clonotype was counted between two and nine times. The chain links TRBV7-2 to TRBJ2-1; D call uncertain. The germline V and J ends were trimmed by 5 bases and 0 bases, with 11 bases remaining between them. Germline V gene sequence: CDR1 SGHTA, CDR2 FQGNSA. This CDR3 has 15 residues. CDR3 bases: TGTGCCAGCAGCCCCTACCTGAGCTCCTACAATGAGCAGTTCTTC. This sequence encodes CASSPYLSSYNEQFF.

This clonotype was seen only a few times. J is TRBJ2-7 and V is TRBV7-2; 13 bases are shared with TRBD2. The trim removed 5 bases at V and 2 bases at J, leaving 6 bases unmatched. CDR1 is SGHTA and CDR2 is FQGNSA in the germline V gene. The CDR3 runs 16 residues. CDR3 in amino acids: CASSREGTSGAYEQYF. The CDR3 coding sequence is TGTGCCAGCAGCAGGGAGGGGACTAGCGGGGCCTACGAGCAGTACTTC.

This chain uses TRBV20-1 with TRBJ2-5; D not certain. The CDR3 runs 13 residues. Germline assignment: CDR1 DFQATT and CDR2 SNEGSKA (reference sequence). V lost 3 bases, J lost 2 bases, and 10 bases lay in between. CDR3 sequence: CSASVQPQETQYF. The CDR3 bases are TGCAGTGCTAGTGTACAACCTCAAGAGACCCAGTACTTC.

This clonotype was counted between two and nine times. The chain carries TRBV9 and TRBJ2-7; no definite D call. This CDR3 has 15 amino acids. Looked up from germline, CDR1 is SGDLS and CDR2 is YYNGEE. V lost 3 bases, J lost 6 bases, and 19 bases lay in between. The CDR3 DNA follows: TGTGCCAGCAGCGCCAATCCTTCGGGTTTAGGCGAGCAGTACTTC. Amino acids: CASSANPSGLGEQYF. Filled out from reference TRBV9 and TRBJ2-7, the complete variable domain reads DSGVTQTPKHLITATGQRVTLRCSPRSGDLSVYWYQQSLDQGLQFLIQYYNGEERAKGNILERFSAQQFPDLHSELNLSSLELGDSALYFCASSANPSGLGEQYFGPGTRLTVT.

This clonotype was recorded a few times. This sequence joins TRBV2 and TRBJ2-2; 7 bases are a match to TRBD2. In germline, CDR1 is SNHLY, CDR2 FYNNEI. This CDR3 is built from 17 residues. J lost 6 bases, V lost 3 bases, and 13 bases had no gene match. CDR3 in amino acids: CASSESQAGLVSGELFF. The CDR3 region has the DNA TGTGCCAGCAGTGAGTCCCAGGCTGGACTAGTCTCCGGGGAGCTGTTTTTT.

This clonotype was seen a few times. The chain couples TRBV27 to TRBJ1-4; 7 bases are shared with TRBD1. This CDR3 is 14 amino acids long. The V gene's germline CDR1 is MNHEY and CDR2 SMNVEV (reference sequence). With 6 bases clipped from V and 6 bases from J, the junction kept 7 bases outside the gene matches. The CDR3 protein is CASRDQGEDEKLFF. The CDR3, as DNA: TGTGCCAGCAGGGATCAGGGGGAGGATGAAAAACTGTTTTTT. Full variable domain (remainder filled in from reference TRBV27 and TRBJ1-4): EAQVTQNPRYLITVTGKKLTVTCSQNMNHEYMSWYRQDPGLGLRQIYYSMNVEVTDKGDVPEGYKVSRKEKRNFPLILESPSPNQTSLYFCASRDQGEDEKLFFGSGTQLSVL.

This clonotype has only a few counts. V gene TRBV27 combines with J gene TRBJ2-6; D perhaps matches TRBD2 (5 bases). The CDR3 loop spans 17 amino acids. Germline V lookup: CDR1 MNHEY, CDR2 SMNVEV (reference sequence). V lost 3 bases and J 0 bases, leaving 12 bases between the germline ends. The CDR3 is CASSFSSGISGANVLTF. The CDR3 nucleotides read TGTGCCAGCAGTTTCTCATCCGGGATCTCTGGGGCCAACGTCCTGACTTTC.

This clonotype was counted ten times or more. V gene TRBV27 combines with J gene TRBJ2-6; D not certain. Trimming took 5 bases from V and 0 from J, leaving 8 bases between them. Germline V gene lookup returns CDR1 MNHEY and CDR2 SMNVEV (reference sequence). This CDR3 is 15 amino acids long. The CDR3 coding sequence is TGTGCCAGCAGTCTGCAGTACTCTGGGGCCAACGTCCTGACTTTC. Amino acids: CASSLQYSGANVLTF.